This T cell receptor (beta chain) originates from a study of T cells in Graves' hyperthyroidism and ophthalmopathy. CDR3 length equals 14 residues. Germline CDR1 reads SGHTA; CDR2 reads FQGTGA. Trimming cost V 5 bases and J 7 bases; bases outside gene matches: 4. Amplification of TCR beta CDR3 regions used RNA as the template. The HTBI primer set was used in a first-round RT-PCR of the TCR CDR3. TCRdb re-called the multiplex PCR reads with MiXCR, one entry per CDR3 protein. Among about 380,000 distinct CDR3 sequences listed, 15% to 20% were seen once. The J gene is TRBJ1-6, the V gene TRBV7-3; 8 positions match TRBD1. The TCR originated in a man between 18 and 35 years old with Graves' ophthalmopathy. Sample: blood. CDR3 coding DNA: TGTGCCAGCAGCCACGGGACAGGCAATTCACCCCTCCACTTT. Its protein product is CASSHGTGNSPLHF.